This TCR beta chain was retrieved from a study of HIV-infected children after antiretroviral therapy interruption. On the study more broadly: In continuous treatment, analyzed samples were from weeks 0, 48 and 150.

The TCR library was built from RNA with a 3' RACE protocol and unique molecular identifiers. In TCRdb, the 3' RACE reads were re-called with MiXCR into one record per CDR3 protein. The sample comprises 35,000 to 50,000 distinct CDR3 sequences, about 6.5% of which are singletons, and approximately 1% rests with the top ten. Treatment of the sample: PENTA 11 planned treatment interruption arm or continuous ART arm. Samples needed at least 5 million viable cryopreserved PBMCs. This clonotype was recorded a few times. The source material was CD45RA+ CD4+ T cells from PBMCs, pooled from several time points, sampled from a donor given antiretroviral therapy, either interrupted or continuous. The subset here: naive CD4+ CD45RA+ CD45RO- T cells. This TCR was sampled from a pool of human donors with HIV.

The CDR3 bases are TGTGCCTGGAGTGTGGACGTCAGGCGACAGGGACGACCGGGGGGTCAGCCCCAGCATTTT. It encodes CAWSVDVRRQGRPGGQPQHF. This chain joins TRBV30 and TRBJ1-5; 7 bases are shared with TRBD1. CDR3 length: 20 amino acids. After removal of 0 bases from V and 6 bases from J, the junction contained 23 bases not matched to a gene. Germline V gene sequence: CDR1 GTSNPN, CDR2 SVGIG (reference sequence).